This T cell receptor beta chain was sequenced for a study of T cell responses to AZD1222 COVID-19 vaccine. Germline V gene sequence: CDR1 MNHEY, CDR2 SVGAGI. The CDR3 covers 12 residues. With 6 bases clipped from V and 10 bases from J, the junction kept 3 bases outside the gene matches. Regarding this clone: The antigen remains undetermined.

Produced via immunoSEQ multiplex PCR; TCRdb's table is partial and in-frame only. The table has about 200,000 clones, approximately 91% seen once; the top ten hold roughly 3.5%. Study conclusions and caveats: Donors in the cohort were predominantly white British and more often female, and clonal diversity was possibly underestimated.

The genes are TRBV6-5 and TRBJ2-1; 10 bases fit TRBD2. This clonotype originated in an adult who received the AZD1222 COVID-19 vaccine. The sample consisted of peripheral blood, taken 28 days after the second AZD1222 dose. The CDR3 is CASRRLAGEQFF. CDR3 bases: TGTGCCAGCAGGCGACTAGCGGGCGAGCAGTTCTTC.